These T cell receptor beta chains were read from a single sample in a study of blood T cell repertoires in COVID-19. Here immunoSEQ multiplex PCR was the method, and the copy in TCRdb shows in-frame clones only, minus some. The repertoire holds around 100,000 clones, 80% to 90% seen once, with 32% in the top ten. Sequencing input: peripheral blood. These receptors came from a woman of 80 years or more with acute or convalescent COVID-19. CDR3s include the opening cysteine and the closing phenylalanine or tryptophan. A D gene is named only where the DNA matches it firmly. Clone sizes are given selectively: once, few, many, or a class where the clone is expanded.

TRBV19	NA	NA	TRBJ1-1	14	TGTGCCAGTAGGGGACTGGGGTGGAACACTGAAGCTTTCTTT	CASRGLGWNTEAFF
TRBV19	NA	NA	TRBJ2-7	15	TGTGCCAGTAGTCCGCTCCGCCCAGGGTCCTACGAGCAGTACTTC	CASSPLRPGSYEQYF
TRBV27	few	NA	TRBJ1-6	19	TGTGCCAGCAGTTTATCGGTTCAGTATCCCACATTCGGGGAATCACCCCTCCACTTT	CASSLSVQYPTFGESPLHF
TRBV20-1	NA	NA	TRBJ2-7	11	TGCAGTGCTAGTACGGGGAACGAGCAGTACTTC	CSASTGNEQYF
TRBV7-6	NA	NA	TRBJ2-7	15	TGTGCCAGCAGCTCTGGCGGGGGCCCACCCTACGAGCAGTACTTC	CASSSGGGPPYEQYF
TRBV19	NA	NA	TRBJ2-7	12	TGTGCCAGTAGTATTGGGCCCTACGAGCAGTACTTC	CASSIGPYEQYF
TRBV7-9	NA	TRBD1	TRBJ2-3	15	TGTGCCAGCAGCCCACGACAGGGAACCACAGATACGCAGTATTTT	CASSPRQGTTDTQYF
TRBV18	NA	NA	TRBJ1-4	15	TGTGCCAGCTCATCATACAGGGCCTTTAGTGAAAAACTGTTTTTT	CASSSYRAFSEKLFF
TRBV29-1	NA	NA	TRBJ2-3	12	TGCAGCGTTGAGTACGGGTCAGATACGCAGTATTTT	CSVEYGSDTQYF
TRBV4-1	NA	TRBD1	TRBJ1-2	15	TGCGCCAGCAGCCAAGACGGGACAGGGGGCAGGAGCTACACCTTC	CASSQDGTGGRSYTF
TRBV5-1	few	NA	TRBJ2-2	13	TGCGCCAGCGGGAGCTTGGAAGGCGGGGAGCTGTTTTTT	CASGSLEGGELFF
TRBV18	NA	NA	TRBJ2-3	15	TGTGCCAGCTCACCAATGAGCACAGACACAGATACGCAGTATTTT	CASSPMSTDTDTQYF
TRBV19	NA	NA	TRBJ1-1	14	TGTGCCAGTAGGATAAAAGTTGTTTCCGCGCAAGCTTTCTTT	CASRIKVVSAQAFF
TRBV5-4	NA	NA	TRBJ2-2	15	TGTGCCAGCAGCTTGGTTGCAGGACAAACCGGGGAGCTGTTTTTT	CASSLVAGQTGELFF
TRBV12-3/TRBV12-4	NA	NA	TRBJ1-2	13	TGTGCCAGCAGGCCGACAGGATTCTATGGCTACACCTTC	CASRPTGFYGYTF
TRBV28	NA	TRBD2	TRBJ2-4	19	TGTGCCAGCAGTTTACCAACCGGGACTAGCGGGGACCAAAAAAACATTCAGTACTTC	CASSLPTGTSGDQKNIQYF
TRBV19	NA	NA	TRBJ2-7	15	TGTGCCAGTAGTATAGGACAGGTACCAACCTACGAGCAGTACTTC	CASSIGQVPTYEQYF
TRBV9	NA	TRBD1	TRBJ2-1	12	TGTGCCAGCAGCGAGGACAGGGGTGAGCAGTTCTTC	CASSEDRGEQFF
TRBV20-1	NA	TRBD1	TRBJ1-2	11	TGCAGTGCTCGGACAGGGGGTGGCTACACCTTC	CSARTGGGYTF
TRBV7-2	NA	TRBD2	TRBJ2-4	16	TGTGCCAGCAGCTCGTGGACTAGCGGGGGGGCAAACATTCAGTACTTC	CASSSWTSGGANIQYF
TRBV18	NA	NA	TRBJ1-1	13	TGTGCCAGCTCCCCCTCGGGGATAACTGAAGCTTTCTTT	CASSPSGITEAFF
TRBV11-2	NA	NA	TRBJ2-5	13	TGTGCCAGCAGCCGCGGACAGAAAGAGACCCAGTACTTC	CASSRGQKETQYF
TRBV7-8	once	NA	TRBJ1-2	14	TGTGCCAGCAGCCAAGGACACCTTAACTATGGCTACACCTTC	CASSQGHLNYGYTF
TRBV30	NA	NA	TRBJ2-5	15	TGTGCCTGGAGTGTACGGTTGGGGGAGGAGGAGACCCAGTACTTC	CAWSVRLGEEETQYF
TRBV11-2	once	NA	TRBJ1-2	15	TGTGCCAGCAGCTCCGCCGGGACTGCCAACTATGGCTACACCTTC	CASSSAGTANYGYTF
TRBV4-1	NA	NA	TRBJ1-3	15	TGCGCCAGCAACCAAGATAGGAGCTCTGGAAACACCATATATTTT	CASNQDRSSGNTIYF
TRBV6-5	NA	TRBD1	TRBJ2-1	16	TGTGCCAGCAGTTATCTCCCGGGACAGGGGGAAAATGAGCAGTTCTTC	CASSYLPGQGENEQFF
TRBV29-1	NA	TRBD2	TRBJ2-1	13	TGCAGCGTTGAGCTACTAGCGGGGGGTGAGCAGTTCTTC	CSVELLAGGEQFF
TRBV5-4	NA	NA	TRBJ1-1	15	TGTGCCAGCAGTACTTCAGGGGAACCGAACACTGAAGCTTTCTTT	CASSTSGEPNTEAFF
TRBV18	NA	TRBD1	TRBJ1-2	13	TGTGCCAGCTCACCAACAGGGGCATATGGCTACACCTTC	CASSPTGAYGYTF
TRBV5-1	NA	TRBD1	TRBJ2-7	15	TGCGCCAGCAGCCGACAGGCGACAGGGAACTACGAGCAGTACTTC	CASSRQATGNYEQYF
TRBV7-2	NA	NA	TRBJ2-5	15	TGTGCCAGCAGCTTAGTTGCAGGGATTGTGGAGACCCAGTACTTC	CASSLVAGIVETQYF
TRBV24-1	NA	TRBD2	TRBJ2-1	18	TGTGCCACCTCAGCGCCGGGACTAGCGGGGGGGCGGAACAATGAGCAGTTCTTC	CATSAPGLAGGRNNEQFF
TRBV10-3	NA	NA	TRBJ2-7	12	TGTGCCATCGGAAGACAAGGCTACGAGCAGTACTTC	CAIGRQGYEQYF
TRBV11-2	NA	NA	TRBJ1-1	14	TGTGCCAGCAGCACCAGTGGAGGGGGGAGGGGAGCTTTCTTT	CASSTSGGGRGAFF
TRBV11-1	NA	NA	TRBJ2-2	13	TGTGCCAGCAGTTCAGATTTCGCCGGGGAGCTGTTTTTT	CASSSDFAGELFF
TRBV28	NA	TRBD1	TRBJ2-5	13	TGTGCCAGCAGAGACAGGGGCCAAGAGACCCAGTACTTC	CASRDRGQETQYF
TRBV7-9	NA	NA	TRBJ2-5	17	TGTGCCAGCAGCGCACCCCCTGGGTCGGGTAGGCAAGAGACCCAGTACTTC	CASSAPPGSGRQETQYF
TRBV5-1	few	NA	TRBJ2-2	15	TGCGCCAGCAGCTTTGGCGGGGTAAACACCGGGGAGCTGTTTTTT	CASSFGGVNTGELFF
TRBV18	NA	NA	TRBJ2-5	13	TGTGCCAGCTCACCCTTAGGGGGAGAGACCCAGTACTTC	CASSPLGGETQYF
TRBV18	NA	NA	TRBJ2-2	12	TGTGCCAGCTCAACGGTGACCGGGGAGCTGTTTTTT	CASSTVTGELFF
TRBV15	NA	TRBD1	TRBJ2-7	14	TGTGCCACCAGCAGAGGCAGGGGGCCCTACGAGCAGTACTTC	CATSRGRGPYEQYF
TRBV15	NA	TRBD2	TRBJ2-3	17	TGTGCCACCAGCAGAGATAGTAGCGGGACTAGCACAGATACGCAGTATTTT	CATSRDSSGTSTDTQYF
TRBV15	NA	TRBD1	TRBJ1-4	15	TGTGCCACCAGCTCCCGGGGGGGGACAGCTGAAAAACTGTTTTTT	CATSSRGGTAEKLFF
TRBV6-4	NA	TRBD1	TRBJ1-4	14	TGTGCCAGCAGAGGGACAGGGACAAGGGAAAAACTGTTTTTT	CASRGTGTREKLFF
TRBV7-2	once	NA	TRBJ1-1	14	TGTGCCAGCAGCCCGAGAAGGGGTTCGACTGAAGCTTTCTTT	CASSPRRGSTEAFF
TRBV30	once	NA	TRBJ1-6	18	TGTGCCTGGAGTGTTTACTTCGGGGGACCGGGGGATAATTCACCCCTCCACTTT	CAWSVYFGGPGDNSPLHF
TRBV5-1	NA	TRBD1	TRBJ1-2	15	TGCGCCAGCAGCTTGGCGGGCGGACAGGGGGATGGCTACACCTTC	CASSLAGGQGDGYTF
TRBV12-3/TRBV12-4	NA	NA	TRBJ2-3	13	TGTGCCAGCCGTCGGGGGAACACAGATACGCAGTATTTT	CASRRGNTDTQYF
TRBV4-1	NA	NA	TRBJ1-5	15	TGCGCCAGCAGCCAATTTGCGGGAGAGAGTCAGCCCCAGCATTTT	CASSQFAGESQPQHF
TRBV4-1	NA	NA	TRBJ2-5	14	TGCGCCAGCAGCCTAGGGGGAGCCCAAGAGACCCAGTACTTC	CASSLGGAQETQYF
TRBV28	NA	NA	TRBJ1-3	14	TGTGCCAGCAGGGGAACAGGGTCCGGAAACACCATATATTTT	CASRGTGSGNTIYF
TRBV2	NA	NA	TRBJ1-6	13	TGTGCCAGCAGTGATACACAGTATTCACCCCTCCACTTT	CASSDTQYSPLHF
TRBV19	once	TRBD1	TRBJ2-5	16	TGTGCCAGTAGTATACAGACAGGGGGTTCCCCAGAGACCCAGTACTTC	CASSIQTGGSPETQYF
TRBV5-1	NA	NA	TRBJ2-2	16	TGCGCCAGCAGCTATCGGGTTCCAGATTCCGCCGGGGAGCTGTTTTTT	CASSYRVPDSAGELFF
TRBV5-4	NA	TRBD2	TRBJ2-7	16	TGTGCCAGCAGCTTGGCCGGAGCGGGGGGGTTCCACGAGCAGTACTTC	CASSLAGAGGFHEQYF